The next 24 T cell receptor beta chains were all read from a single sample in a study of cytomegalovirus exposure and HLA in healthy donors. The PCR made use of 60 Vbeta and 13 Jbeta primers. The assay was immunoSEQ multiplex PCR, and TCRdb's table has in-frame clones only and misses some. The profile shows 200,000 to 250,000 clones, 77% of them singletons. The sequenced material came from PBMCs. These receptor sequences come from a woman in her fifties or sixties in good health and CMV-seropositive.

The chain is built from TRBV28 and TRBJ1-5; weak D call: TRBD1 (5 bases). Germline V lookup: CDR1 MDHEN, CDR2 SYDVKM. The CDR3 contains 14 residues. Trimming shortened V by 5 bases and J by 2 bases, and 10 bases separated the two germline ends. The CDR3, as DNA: TGTGCCAGCAGTGGGGGGAATCGCAATCAGCCCCAGCATTTT. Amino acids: CASSGGNRNQPQHF.

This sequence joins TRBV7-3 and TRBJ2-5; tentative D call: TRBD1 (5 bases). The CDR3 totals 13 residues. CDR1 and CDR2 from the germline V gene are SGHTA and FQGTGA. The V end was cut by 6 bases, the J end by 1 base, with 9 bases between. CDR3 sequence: CASSRTPQETQYF. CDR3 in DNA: TGTGCCAGCAGTCGGACACCCCAAGAGACCCAGTACTTC.

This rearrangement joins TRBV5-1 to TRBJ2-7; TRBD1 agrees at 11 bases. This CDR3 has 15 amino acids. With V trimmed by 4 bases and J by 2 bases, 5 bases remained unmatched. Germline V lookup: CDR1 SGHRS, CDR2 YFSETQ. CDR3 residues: CASSPGTGGTYEQYF. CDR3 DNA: TGCGCCAGCAGCCCAGGGACAGGGGGGACCTACGAGCAGTACTTC. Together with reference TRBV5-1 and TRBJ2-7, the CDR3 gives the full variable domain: KAGVTQTPRYLIKTRGQQVTLSCSPISGHRSVSWYQQTPGQGLQFLFEYFSETQRNKGNFPGRFSGRQFSNSRSEMNVSTLELGDSALYLCASSPGTGGTYEQYFGPGTRLTVT.

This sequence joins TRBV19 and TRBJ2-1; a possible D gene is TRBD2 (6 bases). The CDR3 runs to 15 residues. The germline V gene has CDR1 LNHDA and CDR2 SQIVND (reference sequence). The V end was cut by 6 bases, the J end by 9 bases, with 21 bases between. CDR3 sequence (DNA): TGTGCCAGTAGCCGATCCCTAGCGAGTCTATCTGAGCAGTTCTTC. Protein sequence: CASSRSLASLSEQFF.

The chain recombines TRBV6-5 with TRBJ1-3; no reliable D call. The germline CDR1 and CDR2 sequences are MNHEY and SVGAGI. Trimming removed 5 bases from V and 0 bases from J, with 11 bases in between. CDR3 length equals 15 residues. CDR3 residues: CASSRSKSSGNTIYF. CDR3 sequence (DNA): TGTGCCAGCAGTCGATCTAAGAGCTCTGGAAACACCATATATTTT.

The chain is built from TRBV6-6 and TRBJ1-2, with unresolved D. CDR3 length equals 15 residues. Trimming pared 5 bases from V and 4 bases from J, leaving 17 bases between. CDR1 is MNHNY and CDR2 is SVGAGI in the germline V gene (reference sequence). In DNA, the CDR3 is TGTGCCAGCAGTCGAGACTTCGGTCTCGCCTATGGCTACACCTTC. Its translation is CASSRDFGLAYGYTF.

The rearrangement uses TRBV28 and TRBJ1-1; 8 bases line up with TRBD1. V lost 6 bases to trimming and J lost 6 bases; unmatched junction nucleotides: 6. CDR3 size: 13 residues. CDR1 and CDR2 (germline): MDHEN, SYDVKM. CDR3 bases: TGTGCCAGCAGATCGGACAGGGTTGCTGAAGCTTTCTTT. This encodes CASRSDRVAEAFF.

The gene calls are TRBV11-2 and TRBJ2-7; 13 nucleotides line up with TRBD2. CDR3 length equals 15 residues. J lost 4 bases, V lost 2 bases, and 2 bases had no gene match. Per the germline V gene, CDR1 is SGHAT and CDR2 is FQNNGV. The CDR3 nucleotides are TGTGCCAGCAGCTTACAACTAGCGGGAGGGTACGAGCAGTACTTC. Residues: CASSLQLAGGYEQYF. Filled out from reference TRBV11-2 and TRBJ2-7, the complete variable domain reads EAGVAQSPRYKIIEKRQSVAFWCNPISGHATLYWYQQILGQGPKLLIQFQNNGVVDDSQLPKDRFSAERLKGVDSTLKIQPAKLEDSAVYLCASSLQLAGGYEQYFGPGTRLTVT.

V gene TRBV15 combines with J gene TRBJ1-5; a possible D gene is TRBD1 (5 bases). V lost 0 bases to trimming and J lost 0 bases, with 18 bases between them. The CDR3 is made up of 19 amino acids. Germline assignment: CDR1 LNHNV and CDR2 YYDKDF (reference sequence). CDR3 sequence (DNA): TGTGCCACCAGCAGAGATCACCTTGGGGGGGTTAGTAGCAATCAGCCCCAGCATTTT. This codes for CATSRDHLGGVSSNQPQHF.

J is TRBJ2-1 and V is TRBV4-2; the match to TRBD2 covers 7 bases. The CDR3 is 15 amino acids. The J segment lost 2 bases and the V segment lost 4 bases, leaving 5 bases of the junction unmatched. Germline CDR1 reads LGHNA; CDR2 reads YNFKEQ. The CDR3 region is CASSRAGETYNEQFF. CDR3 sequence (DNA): TGTGCCAGCAGCCGGGCGGGGGAAACCTACAATGAGCAGTTCTTC.

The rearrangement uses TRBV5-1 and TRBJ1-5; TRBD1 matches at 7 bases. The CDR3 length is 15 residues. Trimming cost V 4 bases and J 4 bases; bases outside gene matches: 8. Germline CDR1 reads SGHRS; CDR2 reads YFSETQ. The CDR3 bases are TGCGCCAGCAGCGCCTCAGGGGGTCGGAATCAGCCCCAGCATTTT. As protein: CASSASGGRNQPQHF.

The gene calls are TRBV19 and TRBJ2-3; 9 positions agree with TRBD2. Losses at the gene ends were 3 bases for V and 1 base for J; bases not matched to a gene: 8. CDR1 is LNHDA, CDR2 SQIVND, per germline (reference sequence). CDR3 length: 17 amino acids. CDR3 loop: CASSIGRGRAGTDTQYF. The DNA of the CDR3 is TGTGCCAGTAGTATTGGGCGCGGGAGGGCCGGCACAGATACGCAGTATTTT.

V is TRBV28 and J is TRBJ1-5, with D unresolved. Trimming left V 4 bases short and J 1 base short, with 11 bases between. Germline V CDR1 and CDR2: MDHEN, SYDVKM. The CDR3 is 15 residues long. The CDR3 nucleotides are TGTGCCAGCAGTTCCCCGACGAGGAGCAATCAGCCCCAGCATTTT. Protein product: CASSSPTRSNQPQHF.

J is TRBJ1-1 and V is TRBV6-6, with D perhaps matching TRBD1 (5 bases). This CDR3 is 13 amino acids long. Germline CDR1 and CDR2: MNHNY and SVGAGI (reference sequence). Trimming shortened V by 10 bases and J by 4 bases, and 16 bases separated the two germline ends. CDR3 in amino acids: CATTLEGTTEAFF. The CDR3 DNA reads TGTGCCACTACTCTGGAGGGGACCACTGAAGCTTTCTTT.

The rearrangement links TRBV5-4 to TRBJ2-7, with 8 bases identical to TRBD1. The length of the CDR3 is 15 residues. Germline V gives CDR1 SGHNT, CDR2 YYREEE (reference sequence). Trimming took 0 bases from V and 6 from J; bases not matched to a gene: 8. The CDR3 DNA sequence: TGTGCCAGCAGCTTGGTCTTAGGACAGGGTTCCGAGCAGTACTTC. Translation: CASSLVLGQGSEQYF.

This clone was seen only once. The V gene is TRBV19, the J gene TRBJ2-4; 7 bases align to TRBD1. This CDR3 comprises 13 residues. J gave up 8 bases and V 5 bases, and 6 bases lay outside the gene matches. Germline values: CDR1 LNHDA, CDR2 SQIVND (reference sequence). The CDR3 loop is CASSVTGVYIQYF. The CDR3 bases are TGTGCCAGTAGTGTTACAGGGGTATACATTCAGTACTTC.

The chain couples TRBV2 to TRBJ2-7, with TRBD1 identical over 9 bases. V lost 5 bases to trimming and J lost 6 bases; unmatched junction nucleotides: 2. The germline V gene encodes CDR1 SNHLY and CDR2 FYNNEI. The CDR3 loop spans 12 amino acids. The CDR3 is CASSRTGVEQYF. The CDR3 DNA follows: TGTGCCAGCAGTCGGACAGGGGTCGAGCAGTACTTC.

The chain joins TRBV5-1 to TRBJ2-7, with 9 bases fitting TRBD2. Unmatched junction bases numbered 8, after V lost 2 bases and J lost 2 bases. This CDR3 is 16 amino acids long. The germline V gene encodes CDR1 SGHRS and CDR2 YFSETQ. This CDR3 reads CASSFTPTSGTYEQYF. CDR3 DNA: TGCGCCAGCAGCTTCACCCCGACTAGCGGAACCTACGAGCAGTACTTC.

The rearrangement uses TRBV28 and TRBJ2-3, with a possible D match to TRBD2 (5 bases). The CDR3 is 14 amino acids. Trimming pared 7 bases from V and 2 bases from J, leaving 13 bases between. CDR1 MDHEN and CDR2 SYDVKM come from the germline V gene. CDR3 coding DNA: TGTGCCAGCACCTTGACGGGATTCACAGATACGCAGTATTTT. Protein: CASTLTGFTDTQYF.

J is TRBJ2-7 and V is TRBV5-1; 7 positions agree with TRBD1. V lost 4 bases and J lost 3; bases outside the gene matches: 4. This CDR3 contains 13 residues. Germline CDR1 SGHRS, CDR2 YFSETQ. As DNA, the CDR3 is TGCGCCAGCAGCCCGGGACAGATCTACGAGCAGTACTTC. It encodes CASSPGQIYEQYF.

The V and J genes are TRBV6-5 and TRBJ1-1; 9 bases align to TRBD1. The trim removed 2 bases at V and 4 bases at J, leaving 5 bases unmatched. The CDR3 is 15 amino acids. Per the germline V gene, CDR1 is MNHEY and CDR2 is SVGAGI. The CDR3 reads CASSYVNRGPTEAFF. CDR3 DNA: TGTGCCAGCAGTTACGTAAACAGGGGGCCCACTGAAGCTTTCTTT.

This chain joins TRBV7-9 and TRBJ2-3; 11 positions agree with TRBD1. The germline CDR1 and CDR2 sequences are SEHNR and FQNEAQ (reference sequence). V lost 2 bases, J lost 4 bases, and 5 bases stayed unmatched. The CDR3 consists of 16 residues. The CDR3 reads CASSLMGTGGPDTQYF. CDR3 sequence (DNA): TGTGCCAGCAGCTTAATGGGGACAGGGGGACCAGATACGCAGTATTTT.

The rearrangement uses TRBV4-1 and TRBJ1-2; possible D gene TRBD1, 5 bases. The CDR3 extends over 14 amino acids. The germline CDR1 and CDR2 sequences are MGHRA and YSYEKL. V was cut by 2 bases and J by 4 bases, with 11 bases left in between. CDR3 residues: CASSQQGFIYGYTF. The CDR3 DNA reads TGCGCCAGCAGCCAACAGGGTTTCATCTATGGCTACACCTTC.

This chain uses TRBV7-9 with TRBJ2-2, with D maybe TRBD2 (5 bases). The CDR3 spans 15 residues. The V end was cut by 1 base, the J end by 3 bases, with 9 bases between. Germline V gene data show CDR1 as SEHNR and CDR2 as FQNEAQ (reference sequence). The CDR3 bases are TGTGCCAGCAGCTTAGGACTCGGGGACACCGGGGAGCTGTTTTTT. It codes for CASSLGLGDTGELFF.